A single sample is the source of the 20 T cell receptor beta chains below, sequenced in a study of CD8 T cells in ankylosing spondylitis. Study-wide points: Seemingly distinctive of ankylosing spondylitis blood was a TCR beta motif formed by eight highly homologous variants.

TCRdb fed the 5' RACE reads into MiXCR, producing one record per CDR3 protein. The table lists about 750,000 distinct CDR3 sequences, under 20% of them singletons. Antigens for these TCRs are unknown. Material for sequencing was blood, either unsorted or a sorted T cell fraction (not recorded which). Receptors originate from a male donor with ankylosing spondylitis.

The V and J genes are TRBV27 and TRBJ1-6, with a tentative D call TRBD1 (5 bases). V was cut by 0 bases and J by 7 bases, with 13 bases left in between. Germline V lookup: CDR1 MNHEY, CDR2 SMNVEV (reference sequence). The CDR3 extends over 16 amino acids. DNA of the CDR3: TGTGCCAGCAGTTTATCAGCAGGGTGGAGAAATTCACCCCTCCACTTT. This translates into CASSLSAGWRNSPLHF.

The rearrangement links TRBV6-1 to TRBJ1-4; weak D call: TRBD1 (6 bases). V was trimmed by 8 bases and J by 5 bases, leaving 24 bases between them. CDR3 length: 17 amino acids. Looked up from germline, CDR1 is MNHNS and CDR2 is SASEGT. The CDR3 here is CASRWGGMGQGNEKLFF. For the CDR3, the DNA is TGTGCCAGCCGCTGGGGGGGCATGGGGCAAGGAAATGAAAAACTGTTTTTT.

This chain uses TRBV5-1 with TRBJ2-2; 12 bases line up with TRBD1. Germline lookup yields CDR1 SGHRS and CDR2 YFSETQ. The length of the CDR3 is 16 residues. V shed 4 bases, J shed 3 bases, and the junction held 4 bases outside the gene matches. The CDR3 nucleotides are TGCGCCAGCAGCGTGGGACAGGGGGCATACACCGGGGAGCTGTTTTTT. Translated: CASSVGQGAYTGELFF.

The V gene is TRBV5-1, the J gene TRBJ2-3; 11 bases are a match to TRBD2. V lost 0 bases and J lost 7; bases outside the gene matches: 7. The CDR3 extends over 16 amino acids. Germline CDR1 and CDR2: SGHRS and YFSETQ. CDR3 bases: TGCGCCAGCAGCTTGGATGGTAGCGGGGGGGCGAATACGCAGTATTTT. Protein: CASSLDGSGGANTQYF.

The genes are TRBV18 and TRBJ2-1; TRBD2 matches at 11 bases. CDR3 length: 16 residues. V dropped 5 bases and J dropped 6; count of bases not matched to a gene: 9. CDR1 is KGHSH, CDR2 LQKENI, per germline. The CDR3 is CASSTTRTSGSNEQFF. The CDR3, as DNA: TGTGCCAGCTCAACTACTCGGACTAGCGGGTCCAATGAGCAGTTCTTC.

This rearrangement joins TRBV10-3 to TRBJ2-3; 11 positions match TRBD2. Trimming removed 5 bases from V and 3 bases from J; junction bases left unmatched: 4. The CDR3 has 15 residues. CDR1 and CDR2 (germline): ENHRY, SYGVKD. CDR3 sequence (DNA): TGTGCCATCAGTACCGGGACTAGCGGTACAGATACGCAGTATTTT. This encodes CAISTGTSGTDTQYF.

V and J are TRBV4-2 and TRBJ2-7, with 11 bases identical to TRBD1. This CDR3 has 15 amino acids. Germline lookup yields CDR1 LGHNA and CDR2 YNFKEQ. The V segment lost 1 base and the J segment 3 bases; nucleotides outside the gene matches: 2. The CDR3 nucleotides read TGTGCCAGCAGCCAAGTTGGGACAGGGGGCTACGAGCAGTACTTC. Amino acids: CASSQVGTGGYEQYF.

The CDR3 sequence: CASSTGPGQSTDTQYF. The CDR3 coding sequence is TGTGCCAGCAGCACAGGACCGGGACAGAGCACAGATACGCAGTATTTT. This chain uses TRBV9 with TRBJ2-3; TRBD1 aligns across 7 bases. Per the germline V gene, CDR1 is SGDLS and CDR2 is YYNGEE. J was trimmed by 0 bases and V by 4 bases; bases with no gene match: 8. The CDR3 length is 16 residues.

This chain uses TRBV5-1 with TRBJ2-7; 9 nucleotides match TRBD1. The CDR3 is 15 residues long. V dropped 3 bases and J dropped 4; count of bases not matched to a gene: 8. CDR1 is SGHRS and CDR2 is YFSETQ in the germline V gene. The CDR3 sequence: CASSWAGTGTYEQYF. CDR3 bases: TGCGCCAGCAGCTGGGCCGGGACAGGGACATACGAGCAGTACTTC.

The V call is TRBV6-2 or TRBV6-3, the J call TRBJ1-2; TRBD1 is a possible D gene (6 bases). CDR3 length equals 14 residues. Germline CDR1 reads MNHEY; CDR2 reads SVGEGT. V lost 2 bases to trimming and J lost 4 bases, with 11 bases between them. The CDR3 DNA is TGTGCCAGCAGTTACGGTACAGGGACCTATGGCTACACCTTC. Encoded protein: CASSYGTGTYGYTF.

J is TRBJ1-4 and V is TRBV6-2 or TRBV6-3; possibly TRBD1 for D (6 bases). This CDR3 is built from 13 residues. In germline, CDR1 is MNHEY, CDR2 SVGEGT. The ends were cut back, 6 bases at V and 8 bases at J, with 13 bases in the middle. CDR3 protein: CASRKQGTEKLFF. The CDR3 DNA sequence: TGTGCCAGCAGGAAACAGGGAACAGAAAAACTGTTTTTT.

The CDR3 bases are TGTGCCAGCAGTTTGACTGGTGGACTAGGTCTTTGGGAGCAGTACTTC. This codes for CASSLTGGLGLWEQYF. The chain carries TRBV27 and TRBJ2-7; 7 nucleotides agree with TRBD2. This CDR3 is built from 16 residues. V was clipped by 3 bases and J by 7 bases; unmatched bases: 15. CDR1 is MNHEY, CDR2 SMNVEV, per germline (reference sequence).

This clonotype was seen a handful of times. The genes are TRBV28 and TRBJ2-1; 13 positions agree with TRBD2. Germline V CDR1 and CDR2: MDHEN, SYDVKM. This CDR3 region has 15 residues. V gave up 5 bases and J gave up 6 bases; unmatched junction bases: 4. The CDR3 DNA follows: TGTGCCAGCAGTAAACTAGCGGGAGGGCGCAATGAGCAGTTCTTC. Its protein is CASSKLAGGRNEQFF.

This clonotype has ten or more counts. CDR3 amino acids: CASSPGTGNEQYF. The CDR3 DNA reads as TGCGCCAGCAGCCCCGGGACAGGGAACGAGCAGTACTTC. J is TRBJ2-7 and V is TRBV4-1, with 9 bases identical to TRBD1. Germline CDR1 and CDR2: MGHRA and YSYEKL. The CDR3 loop spans 13 amino acids. The V segment lost 4 bases and the J segment 5 bases; nucleotides outside the gene matches: 3.

This rearrangement joins TRBV20-1 to TRBJ2-7; 10 bases are shared with TRBD1. V gave up 0 bases and J gave up 3 bases; unmatched junction bases: 5. The CDR3 has 15 residues. In germline, CDR1 is DFQATT, CDR2 SNEGSKA (reference sequence). DNA for the CDR3: TGCAGTGCTAGAGACGGGACAGGGGCCAACTACGAGCAGTACTTC. Protein sequence: CSARDGTGANYEQYF.

The genes are TRBV20-1 and TRBJ1-5, with 9 bases aligning to TRBD1. Germline CDR1 DFQATT, CDR2 SNEGSKA (reference sequence). The CDR3 has 17 amino acids. The V and J ends lost 0 bases and 1 base, in that order; junction bases with no gene match: 7. CDR3 sequence (DNA): TGCAGTGCTAGAGAGGGAACAGGGGGCCGGAGCAATCAGCCCCAGCATTTT. Protein product: CSAREGTGGRSNQPQHF.

This clonotype was found a few times. The chain is built from TRBV19 and TRBJ1-1; D gene ambiguous. There are 15 residues in the CDR3. Trimming stripped 2 bases from V and 1 base from J, with 11 bases between. Germline CDR1 reads LNHDA; CDR2 reads SQIVND (reference sequence). CDR3 loop: CASSIRGSPNTEAFF. The CDR3 coding sequence is TGTGCCAGTAGTATACGTGGCAGCCCGAACACTGAAGCTTTCTTT.

This chain uses TRBV20-1 with TRBJ2-3; 9 bases agree with TRBD2. Trimming at V came to 2 bases and at J to 6 bases, leaving 21 bases not matched to a gene. Germline CDR1 DFQATT, CDR2 SNEGSKA (reference sequence). The CDR3 totals 19 residues. CDR3 residues: CSARLPPGSAGGRSDTQYF. The CDR3, as DNA: TGCAGTGCTAGACTTCCCCCGGGCTCCGCGGGGGGGAGGTCGGATACGCAGTATTTT.

The chain has TRBV4-3 and TRBJ2-1, with 9 nucleotides matching TRBD2. CDR3 length: 15 residues. Per the germline V gene, CDR1 is LGHNA and CDR2 is YSLEER. The trim removed 0 bases at V and 12 bases at J, leaving 9 bases unmatched. The CDR3 DNA is TGCGCCAGCAGCCAAGAACCAGGGAGAGCGGGAGGGCAGTTCTTC. Amino acids: CASSQEPGRAGGQFF.

The V and J genes are TRBV6-4 and TRBJ2-7; D is undetermined. The CDR3 has 14 amino acids. Looked up from germline, CDR1 is MRHNA and CDR2 is SNTAGT. Trimming left V 7 bases short and J 5 bases short, with 18 bases between. The CDR3 DNA reads TGTGCCAGCAAGGTAGCAGGTAGAAGCCACGAGCAGTACTTC. It codes for CASKVAGRSHEQYF.